This paragraph covers one T cell receptor (beta chain) sequence. These data originate in a study of blood T cell repertoires in COVID-19. Study-level information: The United States, Italy and Spain provided the acute and convalescent COVID-19 samples.

Per germline, CDR1 SGDLS and CDR2 YYNGEE. V shed 0 bases and J shed 4 bases, with 10 bases lying between them. This CDR3 contains 15 residues. Authors' processing steps: Amplification with reference gene primers provided the estimates of nucleated cell counts. Profiling relied on immunoSEQ multiplex PCR, and the TCRdb table lists in-frame clones only, not all of them. The DNA was the basis for D and trimming; V, J and clone size are from that table. Of 370,000 or so clones listed, 81% are singletons. Source material: peripheral blood. The chain employs TRBV9 and TRBJ1-4; D is unresolved. The source is a human donor with acute or convalescent COVID-19. The donor label of this sample is uncertain. CDR3 residues: CASSVAPTNNEKLFF. DNA for the CDR3: TGTGCCAGCAGCGTAGCTCCCACTAATAATGAAAAACTGTTTTTT.